The next 30 T cell receptor beta chains were all read from a single sample in a study of response to subunit inactivated influenza vaccine. TCRdb used MiXCR to reprocess the RT-PCR reads, holding one entry per CDR3 protein. This table holds 450,000 to 700,000 distinct CDR3 sequences, 12% to 15% found once. The input for sequencing was PBMCs from blood, taken 12 days after vaccination. The source of these receptors is a man in his fifties who received an inactivated influenza vaccine.

V gene TRBV12-3 or TRBV12-4 combines with J gene TRBJ2-1; D might be TRBD1 (6 bases). The CDR3 sequence is 17 residues long. The V end was cut by 6 bases, the J end by 7 bases, with 25 bases between. The CDR3 bases are TGTGCCAGCAGCCCATTTTTGGCCACAGGGTGGGGGAATGAGCAGTTCTTC. Its translation: CASSPFLATGWGNEQFF.

A few counts support this clonotype. This chain uses TRBV7-2 with TRBJ2-3, with unresolved D. The germline V gene has CDR1 SGHTA and CDR2 FQGNSA. The CDR3 has 14 amino acids. V lost 2 bases and J lost 8, with 14 bases in between. CDR3 amino acids: CASSLTLSGSTQYF. DNA of the CDR3: TGTGCCAGCAGCTTAACACTTAGTGGCTCTACGCAGTATTTT.

Only a few counts were recorded for this clonotype. This chain uses TRBV6-2 or TRBV6-3 with TRBJ2-1; TRBD2 matches 11 bases. There are 16 residues in the CDR3. Germline CDR1 is MNHEY and CDR2 is SVGEGT. V lost 5 bases to trimming and J lost 3 bases; unmatched junction nucleotides: 6. DNA of the CDR3: TGTGCCAGCAGTATTACTAGCGGGAGAGGCTACAATGAGCAGTTCTTC. As protein: CASSITSGRGYNEQFF.

The table lists this clonotype with a few counts. The chain recombines TRBV6-2 or TRBV6-3 with TRBJ2-7; D possibly corresponds to TRBD2 (6 bases). Germline lookup yields CDR1 MNHEY and CDR2 SVGEGT. The CDR3 runs to 14 residues. V gave up 6 bases and J gave up 0 bases, with 12 bases separating them. The CDR3 here is CASRGLERSYEQYF. The CDR3 nucleotides read TGTGCCAGCAGGGGACTGGAACGCTCCTACGAGCAGTACTTC.

This clonotype was counted ten times or more. V is TRBV29-1 and J is TRBJ2-7, with TRBD2 matching 7 bases. In germline, CDR1 is SQVTM, CDR2 ANQGSEA. CDR3 size: 13 residues. V trimming: 3 bases; J trimming: 3 bases; junction bases outside the gene matches: 5. CDR3 nucleotide sequence: TGCAGCGTTGAGTTTGCGGGAGACTACGAGCAGTACTTC. This encodes CSVEFAGDYEQYF.

V is TRBV10-3 and J is TRBJ1-1; 7 nucleotides agree with TRBD1. The length of the CDR3 is 17 residues. Per germline, CDR1 ENHRY and CDR2 SYGVKD. The V segment lost 0 bases and the J segment 1 base; nucleotides outside the gene matches: 8. CDR3 sequence reads: CAISESALTGQNTEAFF. As DNA, the CDR3 is TGTGCCATCAGTGAGTCCGCCCTGACAGGGCAGAACACTGAAGCTTTCTTT.

This clonotype was recorded a few times. This chain uses TRBV20-1 with TRBJ2-7, with D possibly matching TRBD2 (6 bases). This CDR3 is 13 amino acids long. With 7 bases removed from V and 3 bases from J, the gap between germline ends came to 16 bases. CDR1 DFQATT and CDR2 SNEGSKA come from the germline V gene (reference sequence). The CDR3 here is CSGSGDELYEQYF. The CDR3 DNA follows: TGCAGTGGTTCGGGAGATGAACTCTACGAGCAGTACTTC.

The chain employs TRBV4-1 and TRBJ2-2, with 7 positions matching TRBD2. V was clipped by 0 bases and J by 0 bases; unmatched bases: 7. CDR1 MGHRA and CDR2 YSYEKL come from the germline V gene. This CDR3 has 18 amino acids. CDR3 loop: CASSQERGAGANTGELFF. The CDR3 DNA is TGCGCCAGCAGCCAAGAACGTGGGGCGGGGGCGAACACCGGGGAGCTGTTTTTT.

This chain links TRBV24-1 with TRBJ2-3; D is unclear. Trimming cost V 7 bases and J 0 bases, with 22 bases left between them. The CDR3 spans 18 residues. Germline CDR1 and CDR2: KGHDR and SFDVKD. The CDR3 DNA follows: TGTGCCACCAGCCCCGATTTGGGGTCCGAGCTTAGCACAGATACGCAGTATTTT. It encodes CATSPDLGSELSTDTQYF.

This clonotype was observed a handful of times. The rearrangement joins TRBV6-2 or TRBV6-3 to TRBJ2-2; D unclear. With 2 bases removed from V and 6 bases from J, the gap between germline ends came to 10 bases. This CDR3 has 14 amino acids. Germline CDR1 MNHEY, CDR2 SVGEGT. The CDR3, as DNA: TGTGCCAGCAGTTACATATCGCCCGCCGGGGAGCTGTTTTTT. Translating gives CASSYISPAGELFF.

This clonotype showed up just a few times. The rearrangement links TRBV5-1 to TRBJ2-3; 10 nucleotides agree with TRBD1. CDR3 size: 21 residues. J gave up 2 bases and V 0 bases, and 18 bases lay outside the gene matches. Germline V lookup: CDR1 SGHRS, CDR2 YFSETQ. DNA of the CDR3: TGCGCCAGCAGCTTGGCTCTAACCCCCGGGACAGGGGTCATCCTCACAGATACGCAGTATTTT. Translation gives CASSLALTPGTGVILTDTQYF.

This clonotype was found a few times. The chain couples TRBV12-3 or TRBV12-4 to TRBJ1-6; tentatively, D is TRBD1 (6 bases). This CDR3 has 16 residues. V dropped 6 bases and J dropped 8 bases, with 20 bases sitting between them. The CDR3 spells CASSEGGGFAYSPLHF. In nucleotides, the CDR3 is TGTGCCAGCAGCGAGGGGGGGGGGTTTGCCTATTCACCCCTCCACTTT.

This clonotype was seen a few times. This sequence joins TRBV28 and TRBJ1-2, with D possibly being TRBD1 (6 bases). Per germline, CDR1 MDHEN and CDR2 SYDVKM. This CDR3 is built from 14 residues. Trimming took 7 bases from V and 5 from J, leaving 17 bases between them. The CDR3 loop reads CASTEGGDQYGYTF. In DNA form, the CDR3 reads TGTGCCAGCACCGAAGGGGGGGATCAATATGGCTACACCTTC.

This clonotype was found a few times. The chain links TRBV12-3 or TRBV12-4 to TRBJ2-3, with 9 bases that match TRBD2. V gave up 5 bases and J gave up 6 bases; unmatched junction bases: 9. There are 15 residues in the CDR3. The DNA of the CDR3 is TGTGCCAGCAGTCCACTCAGCGGGGGGAGGGATACGCAGTATTTT. Protein product: CASSPLSGGRDTQYF.

V is TRBV30 and J is TRBJ1-6; tentatively, D is TRBD1 (6 bases). V lost 4 bases to trimming and J lost 7 bases, with 11 bases between them. Germline V lookup: CDR1 GTSNPN, CDR2 SVGIG (reference sequence). This CDR3 has 13 amino acids. CDR3 nucleotides: TGTGCCTGGAACAGGGCTGACAATTCACCCCTCCACTTT. Amino acids: CAWNRADNSPLHF. The variable domain in full, completed from reference TRBV30 and TRBJ1-6, reads SQTIHQWPATLVQPVGSPLSLECTVEGTSNPNLYWYRQAAGRGLQLLFYSVGIGQISSEVPQNLSASRPQDRQFILSSKKLLLSDSGFYLCAWNRADNSPLHFGNGTRLTVT.

At least ten counts were recorded for this clonotype. V gene TRBV20-1 combines with J gene TRBJ1-5; 7 nucleotides match TRBD1. The CDR3 consists of 14 residues. Losses at the gene ends were 2 bases for V and 2 bases for J; bases not matched to a gene: 3. In germline, CDR1 is DFQATT, CDR2 SNEGSKA (reference sequence). The CDR3 sequence is CSARWQGGNQPQHF. CDR3 DNA sequence: TGCAGTGCTAGATGGCAGGGGGGCAATCAGCCCCAGCATTTT.

A few counts support this clonotype. The rearrangement links TRBV5-1 to TRBJ1-1; D is possibly TRBD1 (5 bases). CDR1 is SGHRS and CDR2 is YFSETQ in the germline V gene. Trimming cost V 1 base and J 1 base, with 11 bases left between them. The CDR3 is 15 amino acids. CDR3 amino acids: CASSLNAGRNTEAFF. CDR3 sequence (DNA): TGCGCCAGCAGCTTGAATGCAGGGCGGAACACTGAAGCTTTCTTT.

This clonotype has a count of ten or more. The chain uses TRBV11-1 and TRBJ1-2, with D perhaps matching TRBD1 (6 bases). Trimming took 4 bases from V and 4 from J, leaving 10 bases between them. Germline V gene lookup returns CDR1 SGHAT and CDR2 FQDESV (reference sequence). The CDR3 has 13 amino acids. CDR3 in amino acids: CASSWGHSYGYTF. Here the CDR3 DNA reads TGTGCCAGCAGCTGGGGACACAGCTATGGCTACACCTTC.

This clonotype was seen more than once but under ten times. The chain uses TRBV7-2 and TRBJ1-1, with a weak D call TRBD1 (6 bases). This CDR3 is built from 15 residues. Germline values: CDR1 SGHTA, CDR2 FQGNSA. The germline V and J ends were trimmed by 5 bases and 4 bases, with 17 bases remaining between them. The DNA for the CDR3 is TGTGCCAGCAGCCCGAGACAGGCGCTGGGCACTGAAGCTTTCTTT. The encoded protein is CASSPRQALGTEAFF.

This clonotype has only a few counts. V and J are TRBV5-1 and TRBJ1-2; 9 bases agree with TRBD1. The germline V gene encodes CDR1 SGHRS and CDR2 YFSETQ. The CDR3 runs to 14 residues. V lost 6 bases and J lost 1; bases outside the gene matches: 4. CDR3 protein: CASNTGGGNYGYTF. Here the CDR3 DNA reads TGCGCCAGCAACACAGGGGGCGGTAACTATGGCTACACCTTC. The entire variable domain, with the rest obtained from reference TRBV5-1 and TRBJ1-2, is as follows: KAGVTQTPRYLIKTRGQQVTLSCSPISGHRSVSWYQQTPGQGLQFLFEYFSETQRNKGNFPGRFSGRQFSNSRSEMNVSTLELGDSALYLCASNTGGGNYGYTFGSGTRLTVV.

The chain uses TRBV29-1 and TRBJ2-5, with D possibly TRBD1 on 6 matching bases. The CDR3 runs 13 residues. Germline V lookup: CDR1 SQVTM, CDR2 ANQGSEA. The germline V and J ends were trimmed by 3 bases and 4 bases, with 12 bases remaining between them. CDR3: CSVERGRGETQYF. The CDR3 DNA follows: TGCAGCGTTGAGAGGGGCAGGGGAGAGACCCAGTACTTC.

In this sample, this clonotype turned up a few times. The V gene is TRBV18, the J gene TRBJ1-6; 11 bases line up with TRBD1. This CDR3 comprises 15 residues. The V gene's germline CDR1 is KGHSH and CDR2 LQKENI. Trimming at V came to 5 bases and at J to 6 bases, leaving 3 bases not matched to a gene. CDR3 DNA: TGTGCCAGCTCAACTGGGACAGGGGGTAATTCACCCCTCCACTTT. This translates into CASSTGTGGNSPLHF.

The chain couples TRBV9 to TRBJ2-7; 9 bases are shared with TRBD1. V lost 3 bases to trimming and J lost 6 bases; unmatched junction nucleotides: 13. CDR3 length: 16 amino acids. Germline lookup yields CDR1 SGDLS and CDR2 YYNGEE. CDR3 loop: CASSEDGTGPWVEQYF. In DNA, the CDR3 is TGTGCCAGCAGCGAGGATGGGACAGGGCCGTGGGTCGAGCAGTACTTC.

In this sample, this clonotype turned up a few times. The chain has TRBV7-6 and TRBJ2-7; TRBD1 aligns across 7 bases. V shed 1 base and J 2 bases; nucleotides not matched to a gene: 5. The CDR3 runs 15 residues. Germline CDR1 and CDR2: SGHVS and FNYEAQ. CDR3 in amino acids: CASSLDVGGAYEQYF. The CDR3 DNA reads TGTGCCAGCAGCTTAGACGTAGGGGGCGCCTACGAGCAGTACTTC.

The V and J genes are TRBV2 and TRBJ2-2; D is ambiguous. The CDR3 is 13 residues long. The germline V gene has CDR1 SNHLY and CDR2 FYNNEI. V was clipped by 7 bases and J by 5 bases, with 11 bases between them. CDR3 amino acids: CASKAEITGELFF. CDR3 nucleotide sequence: TGTGCCAGCAAGGCAGAGATTACCGGGGAGCTGTTTTTT.

This chain uses TRBV29-1 with TRBJ2-7, with 8 bases lining up with TRBD2. The J segment lost 2 bases and the V segment lost 7 bases, leaving 4 bases of the junction unmatched. This CDR3 is built from 12 residues. Germline CDR1 and CDR2: SQVTM and ANQGSEA. CDR3 bases: TGCAGCGGAACTAGCGGAGCCTACGAGCAGTACTTC. Translating gives CSGTSGAYEQYF.

The table lists this clonotype with a few counts. This chain joins TRBV24-1 and TRBJ2-1, with TRBD2 identical over 7 bases. V shed 2 bases, J shed 7 bases, and the junction held 7 bases outside the gene matches. Per germline, CDR1 KGHDR and CDR2 SFDVKD. The CDR3 has 15 amino acids. The CDR3 region is CATSDYGGGENEQFF. CDR3 coding DNA: TGTGCCACCAGTGATTACGGGGGAGGGGAGAATGAGCAGTTCTTC.

The rearrangement uses TRBV7-6 and TRBJ2-1; no clear D gene. The V end was cut by 3 bases, the J end by 5 bases, with 14 bases between. CDR3 length equals 15 residues. CDR1 is SGHVS, CDR2 FNYEAQ, per germline. The CDR3 here is CASSFGASPNNEQFF. The CDR3 nucleotides are TGTGCCAGCAGCTTCGGAGCTTCTCCTAACAATGAGCAGTTCTTC. The full variable domain, its missing parts supplied by reference TRBV7-6 and TRBJ2-1, is GAGVSQSPRYKVTKRGQDVALRCDPISGHVSLYWYRQALGQGPEFLTYFNYEAQQDKSGLPNDRFSAERPEGSISTLTIQRTEQRDSAMYRCASSFGASPNNEQFFGPGTRLTVL.

The chain employs TRBV7-2 and TRBJ1-5; a weak D match, TRBD1 (6 bases). Per germline, CDR1 SGHTA and CDR2 FQGNSA. This CDR3 is 15 amino acids long. The V end lost 2 bases, the J end lost 0 bases, and 8 bases lay between the germline ends. For the CDR3, the DNA is TGTGCCAGCAGCTTACAACAGGGTAGCAATCAGCCCCAGCATTTT. This translates into CASSLQQGSNQPQHF.

There are a few counts of this clonotype. The chain recombines TRBV20-1 with TRBJ1-2; the D gene is possibly TRBD1 (5 bases). Germline V CDR1 and CDR2: DFQATT, SNEGSKA (reference sequence). V lost 3 bases and J 7 bases, leaving 15 bases between the germline ends. The CDR3 length is 13 residues. The CDR3 protein is CSASRVFVSGYTF. In DNA form, the CDR3 reads TGCAGTGCTAGCAGGGTATTCGTGAGTGGCTACACCTTC.